Included here is one T cell receptor (beta chain) sequence, with context. This sample is drawn from a study of blood T cell repertoires in COVID-19. Study information: The United States, Italy and Spain supplied acute and convalescent COVID-19 samples. PBMCs, B-cell-depleted T cells, or T cells were the source of the cDNA or gDNA that made up the material.

Under the authors' procedure: It was from reference gene primer amplification that nucleated cell counts were estimated. TCRdb keeps only in-frame clones here, not all; method: immunoSEQ multiplex PCR. That table supplies the V and J calls and clone size; D and trimming were determined from the DNA. The sample yields fewer than 150,000 clones, over 75% seen once. The specimen sequenced was peripheral blood. The TCR originated in a man between 45 and 60 years old with acute or convalescent COVID-19.

The CDR3 protein is CASSLMGLSGNTIYF. In DNA, the CDR3 is TGTGCCAGCAGTTTAATGGGGCTATCTGGAAACACCATATATTTT. The chain combines TRBV28 with TRBJ1-3; TRBD1 is a possible D gene (5 bases). V shed 2 bases and J shed 1 base, with 9 bases lying between them. Looked up from germline, CDR1 is MDHEN and CDR2 is SYDVKM. The CDR3 has 15 residues.